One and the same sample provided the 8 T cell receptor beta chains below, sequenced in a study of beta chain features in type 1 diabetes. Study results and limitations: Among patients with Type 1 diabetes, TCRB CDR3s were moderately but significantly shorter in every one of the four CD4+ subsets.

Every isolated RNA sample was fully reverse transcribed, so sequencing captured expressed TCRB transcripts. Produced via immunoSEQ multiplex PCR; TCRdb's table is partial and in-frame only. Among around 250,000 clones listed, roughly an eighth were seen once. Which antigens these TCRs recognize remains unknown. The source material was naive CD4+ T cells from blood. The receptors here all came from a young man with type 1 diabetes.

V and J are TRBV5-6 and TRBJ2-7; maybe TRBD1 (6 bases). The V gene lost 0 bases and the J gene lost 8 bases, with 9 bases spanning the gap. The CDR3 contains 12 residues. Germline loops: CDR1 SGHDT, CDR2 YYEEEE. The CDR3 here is CASSLGRGKQYF. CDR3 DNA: TGTGCCAGCAGCTTGGGCAGGGGCAAGCAGTACTTC.

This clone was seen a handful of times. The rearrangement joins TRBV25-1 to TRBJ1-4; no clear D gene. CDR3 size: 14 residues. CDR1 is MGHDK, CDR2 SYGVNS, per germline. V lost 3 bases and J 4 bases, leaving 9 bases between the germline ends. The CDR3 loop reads CASSEADYNEKLFF. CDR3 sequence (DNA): TGTGCCAGCAGTGAGGCGGACTATAATGAAAAACTGTTTTTT.

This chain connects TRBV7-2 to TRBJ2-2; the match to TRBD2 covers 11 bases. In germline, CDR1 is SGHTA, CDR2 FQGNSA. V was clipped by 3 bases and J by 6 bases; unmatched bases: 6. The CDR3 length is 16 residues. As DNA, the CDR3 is TGTGCCAGCAGCTTTACTAGCGGGAGAGCCTCCGGGGAGCTGTTTTTT. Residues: CASSFTSGRASGELFF.

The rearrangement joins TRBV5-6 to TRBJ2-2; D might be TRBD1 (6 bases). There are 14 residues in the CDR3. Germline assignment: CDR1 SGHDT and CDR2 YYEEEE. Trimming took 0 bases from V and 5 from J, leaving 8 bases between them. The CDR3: CASSLVDRTGELFF. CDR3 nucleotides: TGTGCCAGCAGCTTGGTGGACAGAACCGGGGAGCTGTTTTTT. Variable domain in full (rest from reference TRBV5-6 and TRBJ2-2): DAGVTQSPTHLIKTRGQQVTLRCSPKSGHDTVSWYQQALGQGPQFIFQYYEEEERQRGNFPDRFSGHQFPNYSSELNVNALLLGDSALYLCASSLVDRTGELFFGEGSRLTVL.

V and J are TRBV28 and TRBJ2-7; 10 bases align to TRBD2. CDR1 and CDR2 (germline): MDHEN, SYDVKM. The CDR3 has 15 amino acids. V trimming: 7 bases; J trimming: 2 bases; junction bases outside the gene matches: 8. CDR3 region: CASTPSGSITYEQYF. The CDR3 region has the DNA TGTGCCAGCACTCCTAGCGGGAGTATCACCTACGAGCAGTACTTC.

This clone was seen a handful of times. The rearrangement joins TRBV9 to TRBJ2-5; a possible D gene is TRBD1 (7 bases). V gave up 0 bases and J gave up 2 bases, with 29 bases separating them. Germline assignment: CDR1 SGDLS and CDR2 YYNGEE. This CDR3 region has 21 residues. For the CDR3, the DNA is TGTGCCAGCAGCGTAGCTCCAATTCGAATAAAAACGGCAGGGGGGCAAGAGACCCAGTACTTC. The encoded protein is CASSVAPIRIKTAGGQETQYF.

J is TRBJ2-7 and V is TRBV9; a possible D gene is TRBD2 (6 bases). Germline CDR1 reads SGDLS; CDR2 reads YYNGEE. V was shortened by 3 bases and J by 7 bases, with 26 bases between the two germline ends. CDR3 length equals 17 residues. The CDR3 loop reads CASSGQTSRANYYEQYF. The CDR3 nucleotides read TGTGCCAGCAGCGGTCAGACTAGTAGGGCTAACTACTATGAGCAGTACTTC.

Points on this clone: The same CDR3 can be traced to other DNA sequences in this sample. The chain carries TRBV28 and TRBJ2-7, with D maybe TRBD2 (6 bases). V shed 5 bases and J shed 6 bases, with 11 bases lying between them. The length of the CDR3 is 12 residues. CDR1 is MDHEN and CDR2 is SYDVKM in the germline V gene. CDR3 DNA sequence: TGTGCCAGCAGTCTCGCGGGAAGCGAGCAGTACTTC. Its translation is CASSLAGSEQYF.